This paragraph reports one TCR beta chain. The antigen is not known. These data come from a study of beta chain features in type 1 diabetes. General study results and limits: Shortening that was moderate but significant affected the TCRB CDR3s of Type 1 diabetes patients in all four CD4+ subsets.

The study reverse transcribed the entire isolated RNA, so it sequenced expressed TCRB transcripts. Sequencing of naive, central memory and regulatory T cell samples gave an average of approximately 3.8 million reads. The table came from immunoSEQ multiplex PCR; TCRdb's copy has only in-frame clones and leaves some out. The repertoire holds 130,000 to 150,000 clones, with 9% to 9.5% as singletons. Sequences were obtained from central memory CD4+ T cells from blood. The TCR sequence derives from a man younger than 35 in good health.

The CDR3 coding sequence is TGTGCCAGTAGTATCTCCGGGACAAGGGTCTATGGCTACACCTTC. Amino acids: CASSISGTRVYGYTF. J is TRBJ1-2 and V is TRBV19; maybe TRBD1 (6 bases). The V gene lost 3 bases and the J gene lost 4 bases, with 15 bases spanning the gap. The CDR3 is 15 residues long. The germline gives CDR1 LNHDA, CDR2 SQIVND (reference sequence).